Below, 31 T cell receptor beta chains from the same sample are listed, as sequenced in a study of T cell clones after liver transplantation. TCRdb keeps only in-frame clones here, not all; method: immunoSEQ multiplex PCR. The sample lists about 71,000 clones; about four fifths were seen once. The sequences come from CD4+ T cells from blood, collected 12 months after liver transplant. Every receptor here comes from a human patient who received a liver transplant. Among the T cells, some may be from the graft donor.

This sequence joins TRBV10-3 and TRBJ1-1; the match to TRBD1 covers 8 bases. CDR3 size: 14 residues. Germline V lookup: CDR1 ENHRY, CDR2 SYGVKD. The V and J ends lost 6 bases and 3 bases, in that order; junction bases with no gene match: 6. This CDR3 is CAIRRGQGYTEAFF. The CDR3 nucleotides read TGTGCCATCAGAAGAGGACAGGGATACACTGAAGCTTTCTTT.

The V gene is TRBV6-1, the J gene TRBJ1-5; D is unresolved. CDR3 length: 16 residues. V was clipped by 1 base and J by 7 bases, with 17 bases between them. From germline, CDR1 is MNHNS and CDR2 SASEGT. The CDR3 spells CASSEEDGLRGQPQHF. In nucleotides, the CDR3 is TGTGCCAGCAGTGAAGAGGACGGGCTGAGAGGGCAGCCCCAGCATTTT.

The chain recombines TRBV5-1 with TRBJ2-1, with TRBD2 matching 11 bases. V gave up 4 bases and J gave up 4 bases; unmatched junction bases: 19. The CDR3 is 20 amino acids. CDR1 and CDR2 (germline): SGHRS, YFSETQ. The CDR3 region is CASSHGVAGGFPRSYNEQFF. The CDR3 DNA is TGCGCCAGCAGCCATGGCGTAGCGGGAGGGTTCCCTCGGTCATACAATGAGCAGTTCTTC. The whole variable domain, filled in from reference TRBV5-1 and TRBJ2-1, reads KAGVTQTPRYLIKTRGQQVTLSCSPISGHRSVSWYQQTPGQGLQFLFEYFSETQRNKGNFPGRFSGRQFSNSRSEMNVSTLELGDSALYLCASSHGVAGGFPRSYNEQFFGPGTRLTVL.

The chain employs TRBV5-1 and TRBJ2-2; D is possibly TRBD1 (5 bases). This CDR3 contains 15 residues. V was clipped by 1 base and J by 4 bases, with 11 bases between them. The germline V gene encodes CDR1 SGHRS and CDR2 YFSETQ. CDR3 amino acids: CASSLFQGSTGELFF. The CDR3 DNA reads as TGCGCCAGCAGCTTGTTTCAGGGAAGCACCGGGGAGCTGTTTTTT.

In its sample, this clone was seen a few times. V and J are TRBV7-9 and TRBJ1-1; no definite D call. The CDR3 extends over 16 amino acids. Trimming pared 1 base from V and 1 base from J, leaving 13 bases between. Germline CDR1 SEHNR, CDR2 FQNEAQ (reference sequence). The CDR3 bases are TGTGCCAGCAGCTTAGGGCCTGAGACGGGGAACACTGAAGCTTTCTTT. Translation: CASSLGPETGNTEAFF.

The J gene is TRBJ1-2, the V gene TRBV6-5; maybe TRBD1 (5 bases). The V end was cut by 5 bases, the J end by 8 bases, with 18 bases between. CDR3 length: 14 residues. Looked up from germline, CDR1 is MNHEY and CDR2 is SVGAGI. This CDR3 reads CASSAGRTTMGYTF. In DNA, the CDR3 is TGTGCCAGCAGTGCCGGACGGACAACTATGGGCTACACCTTC.

The V and J genes are TRBV9 and TRBJ1-1; tentative D call: TRBD1 (5 bases). Trimming removed 5 bases from V and 1 base from J, with 15 bases in between. The germline V gene encodes CDR1 SGDLS and CDR2 YYNGEE. The CDR3 length is 15 residues. The CDR3 loop reads CASRPSGTENTEAFF. The CDR3 coding sequence is TGTGCCAGCAGACCCTCGGGGACGGAGAACACTGAAGCTTTCTTT.

The chain combines TRBV6-1 with TRBJ2-2; D gene ambiguous. This CDR3 is 16 amino acids long. Germline CDR1 and CDR2: MNHNS and SASEGT. V lost 0 bases and J 4 bases, leaving 12 bases between the germline ends. This CDR3 is CASSEALKGSTGELFF. CDR3 coding DNA: TGTGCCAGCAGTGAAGCATTAAAGGGTAGCACCGGGGAGCTGTTTTTT.

For the CDR3, the DNA is TGCGCCAGCAGCTTGGTAGCTAGCGAAGGCGAGCAGTTCTTC. This gives the protein CASSLVASEGEQFF. The chain joins TRBV5-1 to TRBJ2-1, with a weak D call TRBD2 (6 bases). V lost 0 bases, J lost 10 bases, and 14 bases lay in between. CDR1 is SGHRS and CDR2 is YFSETQ in the germline V gene. The CDR3 loop spans 14 amino acids.

There are a few counts of this clone. The chain employs TRBV28 and TRBJ1-2; TRBD1 agrees at 8 bases. The CDR3 is 16 residues long. Trimming removed 3 bases from V and 5 bases from J; junction bases left unmatched: 11. From germline, CDR1 is MDHEN and CDR2 SYDVKM. The CDR3: CASSFFQAGGGYGYTF. The CDR3 DNA reads as TGTGCCAGCAGTTTTTTCCAGGCAGGGGGCGGGTATGGCTACACCTTC.

This chain links TRBV28 with TRBJ2-1; 7 bases line up with TRBD1. Trimming cost V 2 bases and J 6 bases; bases outside gene matches: 7. The germline V gene encodes CDR1 MDHEN and CDR2 SYDVKM. The CDR3 spans 15 residues. CDR3 in DNA: TGTGCCAGCAGTTTAAGGGGACAGAGCTTCAATGAGCAGTTCTTC. Protein product: CASSLRGQSFNEQFF.

This chain uses TRBV19 with TRBJ2-7; 11 nucleotides agree with TRBD1. The CDR3 is made up of 15 amino acids. J gave up 4 bases and V 4 bases, and 6 bases lay outside the gene matches. The V gene's germline CDR1 is LNHDA and CDR2 SQIVND (reference sequence). The chain's CDR3 is CASSTRGQGGYEQYF. In DNA form, the CDR3 reads TGTGCCAGTAGTACCCGGGGACAGGGGGGGTACGAGCAGTACTTC.

This chain joins TRBV6-1 and TRBJ1-1, with D hard to call. CDR1 and CDR2 (germline): MNHNS, SASEGT. Trimming removed 6 bases at V and 10 bases at J, with 15 bases between. CDR3 size: 12 residues. This CDR3 is CASRITETGAFF. CDR3 in DNA: TGTGCCAGCAGAATCACGGAGACGGGAGCTTTCTTT.

The rearrangement joins TRBV5-4 to TRBJ1-2, with D uncertain. The V gene lost 0 bases and the J gene lost 4 bases, with 10 bases spanning the gap. CDR3 length: 14 amino acids. Per germline, CDR1 SGHNT and CDR2 YYREEE (reference sequence). CDR3 sequence (DNA): TGTGCCAGCAGCTTGGCTTCAGCGATCTATGGCTACACCTTC. Amino acid sequence: CASSLASAIYGYTF.

The chain joins TRBV14 to TRBJ2-2; 8 bases align to TRBD1. Germline V gives CDR1 SGHDN, CDR2 FVKESK. With 2 bases clipped from V and 4 bases from J, the junction kept 12 bases outside the gene matches. The CDR3 runs to 18 residues. The DNA for the CDR3 is TGTGCCAGCAGCCAAAGATCAGGGGGCTTTTACGGCACCGGGGAGCTGTTTTTT. Protein sequence: CASSQRSGGFYGTGELFF.

The count of this clone is one. The V call is TRBV7-9, the J call TRBJ1-4, with a weak D call TRBD1 (6 bases). The CDR3 covers 13 residues. Trimming took 6 bases from V and 8 from J, leaving 13 bases between them. Germline lookup yields CDR1 SEHNR and CDR2 FQNEAQ (reference sequence). The DNA of the CDR3 is TGTGCCAGCAGAACCGGGACATTAGAAAAACTGTTTTTT. This sequence encodes CASRTGTLEKLFF.

This clone has only one observation. The rearrangement joins TRBV9 to TRBJ2-6, with TRBD2 identical over 8 bases. Trimming cost V 1 base and J 1 base; bases outside gene matches: 4. CDR1 SGDLS and CDR2 YYNGEE come from the germline V gene. This CDR3 comprises 17 residues. The CDR3 region has the DNA TGTGCCAGCAGCGTACTAGCGGGCAGGTCTGGGGCCAACGTCCTGACTTTC. It translates to CASSVLAGRSGANVLTF. The full variable domain, with the rest looked up from reference TRBV9 and TRBJ2-6, is DSGVTQTPKHLITATGQRVTLRCSPRSGDLSVYWYQQSLDQGLQFLIQYYNGEERAKGNILERFSAQQFPDLHSELNLSSLELGDSALYFCASSVLAGRSGANVLTFGAGSRLTVL.

This clone was observed a few times. The chain has TRBV2 and TRBJ2-3, with TRBD1 matching over 9 bases. With 4 bases clipped from V and 4 bases from J, the junction kept 0 bases outside the gene matches. CDR1 is SNHLY and CDR2 is FYNNEI in the germline V gene. CDR3 length: 13 residues. For the CDR3, the DNA is TGTGCCAGCAGTGGACAGGGGGCAGATACGCAGTATTTT. Its protein product is CASSGQGADTQYF.

J is TRBJ2-1 and V is TRBV5-4, with a tentative D call TRBD1 (8 bases). Per the germline V gene, CDR1 is SGHNT and CDR2 is YYREEE (reference sequence). V was pared by 4 bases and J by 3 bases, with 14 bases between. The CDR3 totals 15 residues. The CDR3 loop reads CASSRDRTSYNEQFF. CDR3 nucleotides: TGTGCCAGCAGCCGGGACAGGACTAGCTACAATGAGCAGTTCTTC.

The rearrangement uses TRBV6-5 and TRBJ2-7, with a possible D match to TRBD2 (6 bases). Germline loops: CDR1 MNHEY, CDR2 SVGAGI. V lost 6 bases to trimming and J lost 2 bases, with 11 bases between them. The CDR3 sequence is 13 residues long. CDR3 amino acids: CASRKSGAYEQYF. The CDR3 DNA reads as TGTGCCAGCAGAAAGTCGGGGGCCTACGAGCAGTACTTC.

The chain joins TRBV7-2 to TRBJ1-2; no firm D call. Trimming cost V 5 bases and J 1 base, with 11 bases left between them. Germline V gene sequence: CDR1 SGHTA, CDR2 FQGNSA. This CDR3 has 14 amino acids. The chain's CDR3 is CASSTYSLNYGYTF. The DNA for the CDR3 is TGTGCCAGCAGCACATATTCCCTTAACTATGGCTACACCTTC.

V is TRBV5-1 and J is TRBJ1-2, with 8 nucleotides matching TRBD1. The CDR3 covers 15 residues. The germline CDR1 and CDR2 sequences are SGHRS and YFSETQ. V was clipped by 5 bases and J by 0 bases; unmatched bases: 6. The CDR3 region has the DNA TGCGCCAGCAGGAGGAGACAGGGGCCTAACTATGGCTACACCTTC. The encoded protein is CASRRRQGPNYGYTF.

The rearrangement links TRBV5-1 to TRBJ1-2; 9 bases match TRBD1. The germline gives CDR1 SGHRS, CDR2 YFSETQ. The CDR3 is made up of 16 amino acids. J was trimmed by 3 bases and V by 0 bases; bases with no gene match: 6. The CDR3 loop is CASSLGGTGSDYGYTF. The CDR3 DNA reads TGCGCCAGCAGCTTGGGAGGGACAGGGTCAGACTATGGCTACACCTTC.

This rearrangement joins TRBV29-1 to TRBJ1-1; the match to TRBD1 covers 10 bases. The CDR3 spans 15 residues. Germline V CDR1 and CDR2: SQVTM, ANQGSEA. V lost 4 bases, J lost 5 bases, and 10 bases stayed unmatched. The CDR3 nucleotides read TGCAGCGTTGGCCATCGAGACAGGGGGCGAACTGAAGCTTTCTTT. Translating it yields CSVGHRDRGRTEAFF.

The chain joins TRBV4-1 to TRBJ2-5, with TRBD2 matching over 8 bases. The germline gives CDR1 MGHRA, CDR2 YSYEKL. This CDR3 is 16 amino acids long. V was pared by 4 bases and J by 1 base, with 8 bases of the junction left unmatched. Written as DNA, the CDR3 is TGCGCCAGCAGCCGTCTACAGCGGGGGTCCCAAGAGACCCAGTACTTC. Encoded protein: CASSRLQRGSQETQYF.

The genes are TRBV7-3 and TRBJ2-3; D remains ambiguous. The V end lost 2 bases, the J end lost 6 bases, and 9 bases lay between the germline ends. Germline CDR1 and CDR2: SGHTA and FQGTGA. The CDR3 runs 13 residues. The CDR3 DNA sequence: TGTGCCAGCAGCTTAGACTCCCACGATACGCAGTATTTT. It specifies CASSLDSHDTQYF.

The J gene is TRBJ1-4, the V gene TRBV5-1; TRBD1 matches 7 bases. The V and J ends lost 4 bases and 0 bases, in that order; junction bases with no gene match: 6. The CDR3 runs to 16 residues. The germline gives CDR1 SGHRS, CDR2 YFSETQ. In nucleotides, the CDR3 is TGCGCCAGCAGCCTGGGGGACAGCTCAACTAATGAAAAACTGTTTTTT. Its protein product is CASSLGDSSTNEKLFF.

V usage is TRBV10-3 and J usage is TRBJ2-3; 12 nucleotides agree with TRBD2. In germline, CDR1 is ENHRY, CDR2 SYGVKD. The junction had 0 bases not matched to a gene; V was cut back by 2 bases and J by 0 bases. The CDR3 runs 16 residues. The CDR3 reads CAISEGLAGSTDTQYF. CDR3 sequence (DNA): TGTGCCATCAGTGAGGGACTAGCGGGGAGCACAGATACGCAGTATTTT.

This clone was observed a few times. V usage is TRBV27 and J usage is TRBJ2-1; D is perhaps TRBD2 (6 bases). Germline lookup yields CDR1 MNHEY and CDR2 SMNVEV (reference sequence). The CDR3 has 13 residues. The V and J ends lost 4 bases and 8 bases respectively, with 12 bases between them. This CDR3 reads CASSSRELDEQFF. The CDR3 DNA reads TGTGCCAGCAGTTCCCGGGAGCTGGATGAGCAGTTCTTC.

This chain uses TRBV19 with TRBJ2-7; perhaps TRBD1 as D (6 bases). The V gene lost 2 bases and the J gene lost 6 bases, with 11 bases spanning the gap. Germline lookup yields CDR1 LNHDA and CDR2 SQIVND (reference sequence). The CDR3 has 13 residues. The CDR3 DNA follows: TGTGCCAGTAGTATAAAAATACAGGGCGAGCAGTACTTC. Translation gives CASSIKIQGEQYF.

The chain links TRBV18 to TRBJ1-4; the D is unclear. CDR1 KGHSH and CDR2 LQKENI come from the germline V gene. V was shortened by 1 base and J by 3 bases, with 3 bases between the two germline ends. The CDR3 is 13 residues long. CDR3 DNA sequence: TGTGCCAGCTCACCACGGCCTAATGAAAAACTGTTTTTT. Its translation is CASSPRPNEKLFF.